This T cell receptor beta chain was recovered during a study of blood T cell repertoires in COVID-19. Looking at the study overall: Sources were T cells, B-cell-depleted T cells, or PBMCs; the material itself was cDNA or gDNA.

Details on this clone: At one end, the junction sequence differs from germline, possibly due to a read error.

The germline CDR1 and CDR2 sequences are MDHEN and SYDVKM. The CDR3 sequence is 11 residues long. Individuals drawn from around 25 US areas were about 18 to 90 years old. Participants' reported clinical history set cohort assignment. In the authors' workflow: Amplified reference gene primers provided the basis for estimating nucleated cell counts. Assay: immunoSEQ multiplex PCR; the TCRdb copy retains only in-frame clones and omits some. Clonal size and the V and J genes are those of that table, whereas D and trimming came from the DNA. The sample gives approximately 220,000 clones, about 80% of which show up once; about 1.3% is in the top ten.

The material sequenced was PBMCs or T cells enriched from blood (not recorded which). The chain carries TRBV28 and TRBJ2-1; 10 bases align to TRBD2. The clonotype comes from a woman aged 40 to 55 with acute COVID-19. DNA of the CDR3: TGTGCCAGCAGTACGAGCGGGAGGGCGATCTTC. The encoded protein is CASSTSGRAIF. The full variable domain, with the rest looked up from reference TRBV28 and TRBJ2-1, is DVKVTQSSRYLVKRTGEKVFLECVQDMDHENMFWYRQDPGLGLRLIYFSYDVKMKEKGDIPEGYSVSREKKERFSLILESASTNQTSMYLCASSTSGRAIFGPGTRLTVL.